Sequencing of this T cell receptor beta chain was carried out in a study of cytomegalovirus exposure and HLA in healthy donors. Study in general: The approximately 110 validation repertoires used a platform that matched the one used for the 500 to 700 first-cohort repertoires, as a later analysis reported.

Regarding the study as a whole: The investigators catalogued 150 to 200 TCR beta chains as cytomegalovirus-associated. Published work reported that the classifier diagnosed cytomegalovirus status with high specificity and sensitivity.

Sequencing was performed with immunoSEQ multiplex PCR; in TCRdb, only in-frame clones are kept and a portion is missing. The table has roughly 70,000 clones, about 90% seen once; the top ten hold 3.5% to 4%. With regard to this clone: Its matching antigen is unknown.

Germline CDR1 is LNHDA and CDR2 is SQIVND (reference sequence). The CDR3 loop spans 15 amino acids. Trimming took 3 bases from V and 4 from J; bases not matched to a gene: 4. The chain couples TRBV19 to TRBJ2-1, with TRBD2 matching over 9 bases. The clonotype originates from a woman aged 18-29 years in good health and CMV-seropositive. The sequenced sample was PBMCs. CDR3 sequence reads: CASSISSGTYNEQFF. The CDR3 bases are TGTGCCAGTAGTATCTCTAGCGGGACATACAATGAGCAGTTCTTC.